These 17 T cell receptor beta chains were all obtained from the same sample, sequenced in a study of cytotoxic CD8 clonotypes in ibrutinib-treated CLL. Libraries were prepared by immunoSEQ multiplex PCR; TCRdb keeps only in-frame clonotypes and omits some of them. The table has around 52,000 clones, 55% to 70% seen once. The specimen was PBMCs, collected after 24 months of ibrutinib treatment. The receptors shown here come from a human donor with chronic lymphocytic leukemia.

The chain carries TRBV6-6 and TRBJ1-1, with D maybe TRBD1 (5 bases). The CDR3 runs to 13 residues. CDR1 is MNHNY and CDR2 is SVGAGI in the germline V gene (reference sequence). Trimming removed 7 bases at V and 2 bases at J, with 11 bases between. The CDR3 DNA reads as TGTGCCAGCACTAGACAGATCAACACTGAAGCTTTCTTT. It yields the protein CASTRQINTEAFF.

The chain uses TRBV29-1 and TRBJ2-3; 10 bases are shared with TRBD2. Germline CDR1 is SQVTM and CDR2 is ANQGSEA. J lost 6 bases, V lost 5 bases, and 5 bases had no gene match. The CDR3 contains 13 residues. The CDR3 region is CSVKTSGIDTQYF. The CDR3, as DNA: TGCAGCGTTAAAACTAGCGGGATTGATACGCAGTATTTT.

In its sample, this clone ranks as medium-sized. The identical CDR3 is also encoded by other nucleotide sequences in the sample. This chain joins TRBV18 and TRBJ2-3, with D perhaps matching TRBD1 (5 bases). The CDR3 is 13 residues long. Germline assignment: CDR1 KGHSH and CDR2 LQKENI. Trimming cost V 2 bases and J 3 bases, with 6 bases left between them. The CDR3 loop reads CASSPRTTDTQYF. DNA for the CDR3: TGTGCCAGCTCACCAAGGACAACAGATACGCAGTATTTT.

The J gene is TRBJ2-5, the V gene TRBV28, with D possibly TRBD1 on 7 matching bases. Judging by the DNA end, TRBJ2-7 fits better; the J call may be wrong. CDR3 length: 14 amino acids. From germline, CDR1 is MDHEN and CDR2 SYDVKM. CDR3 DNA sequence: TGTGCCAGCAGTTTATGGACAGGGACTGGCGAGCAGTACTTC. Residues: CASSLWTGTGEQYF.

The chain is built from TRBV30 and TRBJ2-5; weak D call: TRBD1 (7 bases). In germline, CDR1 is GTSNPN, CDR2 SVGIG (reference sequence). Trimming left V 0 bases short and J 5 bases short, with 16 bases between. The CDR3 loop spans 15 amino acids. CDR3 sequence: CAWSVGAGGTETQYF. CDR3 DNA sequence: TGTGCCTGGAGTGTCGGGGCAGGGGGGACGGAGACCCAGTACTTC.

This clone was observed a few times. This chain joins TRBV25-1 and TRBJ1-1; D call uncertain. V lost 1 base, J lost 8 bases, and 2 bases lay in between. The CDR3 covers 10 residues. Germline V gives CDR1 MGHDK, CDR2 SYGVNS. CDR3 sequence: CASSEFEAFF. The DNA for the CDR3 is TGTGCCAGCAGTGAATTCGAAGCTTTCTTT.

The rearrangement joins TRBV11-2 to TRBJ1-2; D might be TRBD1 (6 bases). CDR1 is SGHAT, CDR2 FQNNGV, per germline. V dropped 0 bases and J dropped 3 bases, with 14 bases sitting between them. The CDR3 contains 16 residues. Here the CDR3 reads CASSLEPGGGYYGYTF. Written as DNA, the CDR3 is TGTGCCAGCAGCTTAGAACCTGGGGGCGGGTACTATGGCTACACCTTC.

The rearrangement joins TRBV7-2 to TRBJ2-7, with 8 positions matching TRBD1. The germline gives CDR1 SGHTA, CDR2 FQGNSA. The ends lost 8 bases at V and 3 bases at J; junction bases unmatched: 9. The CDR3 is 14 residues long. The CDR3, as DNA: TGTGCCAGCCAATCCGGGACAGGATACTACGAGCAGTACTTC. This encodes CASQSGTGYYEQYF. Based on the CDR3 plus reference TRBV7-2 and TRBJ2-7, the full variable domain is GAGVSQSPSNKVTEKGKDVELRCDPISGHTALYWYRQSLGQGLEFLIYFQGNSAPDKSGLPSDRFSAERTGGSVSTLTIQRTQQEDSAVYLCASQSGTGYYEQYFGPGTRLTVT.

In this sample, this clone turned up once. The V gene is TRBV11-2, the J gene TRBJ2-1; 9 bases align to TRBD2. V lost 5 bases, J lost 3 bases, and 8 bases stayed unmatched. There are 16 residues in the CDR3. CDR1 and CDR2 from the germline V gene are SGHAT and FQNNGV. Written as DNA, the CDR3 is TGTGCCAGCAGCCCATTAGCGGGAGCGTACTACAATGAGCAGTTCTTC. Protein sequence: CASSPLAGAYYNEQFF.

The CDR3 here is CASSQGPLAFF. The CDR3 nucleotides are TGTGCCAGCAGCCAAGGGCCTCTGGCTTTCTTT. This rearrangement joins TRBV4-2 to TRBJ1-1, with D uncertain. V lost 1 base and J lost 11, with 8 bases in between. CDR3 length: 11 residues. Germline lookup yields CDR1 LGHNA and CDR2 YNFKEQ.

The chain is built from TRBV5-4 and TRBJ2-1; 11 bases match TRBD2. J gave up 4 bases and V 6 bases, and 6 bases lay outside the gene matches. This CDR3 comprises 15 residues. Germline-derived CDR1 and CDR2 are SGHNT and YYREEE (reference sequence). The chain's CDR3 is CASTGTSGIYNEQFF. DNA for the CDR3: TGTGCCAGCACCGGGACTAGCGGAATATACAATGAGCAGTTCTTC.

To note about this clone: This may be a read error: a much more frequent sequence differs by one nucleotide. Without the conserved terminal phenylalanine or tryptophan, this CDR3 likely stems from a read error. The CDR3 here is CASKKGHWDTGELFS. In DNA form, the CDR3 reads TGTGCCAGCAAGAAGGGACACTGGGACACCGGGGAGCTGTTTTCT. The chain carries TRBV5-6 and TRBJ2-2, with D possibly matching TRBD1 (6 bases). The CDR3 is made up of 15 amino acids. Germline V gene sequence: CDR1 SGHDT, CDR2 YYEEEE. V was cut by 6 bases and J by 3 bases, with 15 bases left in between.

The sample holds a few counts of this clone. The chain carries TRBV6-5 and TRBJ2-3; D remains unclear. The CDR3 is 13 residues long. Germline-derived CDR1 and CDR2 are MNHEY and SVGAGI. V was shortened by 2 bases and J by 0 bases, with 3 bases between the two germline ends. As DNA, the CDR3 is TGTGCCAGCAGTTACCCTAGCACAGATACGCAGTATTTT. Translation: CASSYPSTDTQYF.

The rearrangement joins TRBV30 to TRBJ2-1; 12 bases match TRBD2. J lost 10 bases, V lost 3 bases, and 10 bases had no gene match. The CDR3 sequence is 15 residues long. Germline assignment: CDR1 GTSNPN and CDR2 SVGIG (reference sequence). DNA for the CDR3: TGTGCCTGGAGACCTGGACTAGCGGGGCGAGGGGAGCAGTTCTTC. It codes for CAWRPGLAGRGEQFF.

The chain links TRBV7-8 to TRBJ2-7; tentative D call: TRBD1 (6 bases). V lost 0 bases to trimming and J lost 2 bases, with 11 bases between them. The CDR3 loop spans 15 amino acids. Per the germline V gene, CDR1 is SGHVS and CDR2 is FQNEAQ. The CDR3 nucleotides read TGTGCCAGCAGCTTAGCCACAGGGTTGGCCTACGAGCAGTACTTC. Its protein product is CASSLATGLAYEQYF.

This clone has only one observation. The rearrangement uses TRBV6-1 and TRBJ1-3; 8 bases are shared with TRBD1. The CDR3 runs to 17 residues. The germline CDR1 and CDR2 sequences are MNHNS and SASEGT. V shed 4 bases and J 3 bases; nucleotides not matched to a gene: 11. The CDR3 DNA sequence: TGTGCCAGCAGTGGGGGCGGACAGGGCCTTATTGGAAACACCATATATTTT. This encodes CASSGGGQGLIGNTIYF.

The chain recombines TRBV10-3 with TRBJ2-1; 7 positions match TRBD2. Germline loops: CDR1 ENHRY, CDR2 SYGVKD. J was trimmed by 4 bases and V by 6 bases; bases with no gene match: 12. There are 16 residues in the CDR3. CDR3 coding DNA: TGTGCCATCAGACCTTCCGGGGCGGGGGATTACAATGAGCAGTTCTTC. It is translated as CAIRPSGAGDYNEQFF.